Detailed here is one TCR beta chain. The data stem from a study of blood T cell repertoires in COVID-19. Study background: Samples representing acute and convalescent COVID-19 were sourced from the United States, Italy and Spain. In each case, the material was cDNA or gDNA derived from T cells, B-cell-depleted T cells, or PBMCs.

Original processing notes: Amplification of reference gene primers was used by the study to estimate nucleated cell counts. Here immunoSEQ multiplex PCR was the method, and the copy in TCRdb shows in-frame clones only, minus some. From that table come the V and J calls and clone size; the DNA was used to work out D and trimming. The table records roughly 130,000 clones, around 90% of them present only once. The CDR3 totals 13 residues. Germline CDR1 reads MNHNS; CDR2 reads SASEGT. V lost 2 bases, J lost 3 bases, and 7 bases lay in between. This clonotype was obtained from a man aged 50-60 years with active COVID-19. The sample comprised peripheral blood. The genes are TRBV6-1 and TRBJ1-2; D gene uncertain. The chain's CDR3 is CASSEYRDYGYTF. CDR3 nucleotide sequence: TGTGCCAGCAGTGAATATCGGGACTATGGCTACACCTTC.